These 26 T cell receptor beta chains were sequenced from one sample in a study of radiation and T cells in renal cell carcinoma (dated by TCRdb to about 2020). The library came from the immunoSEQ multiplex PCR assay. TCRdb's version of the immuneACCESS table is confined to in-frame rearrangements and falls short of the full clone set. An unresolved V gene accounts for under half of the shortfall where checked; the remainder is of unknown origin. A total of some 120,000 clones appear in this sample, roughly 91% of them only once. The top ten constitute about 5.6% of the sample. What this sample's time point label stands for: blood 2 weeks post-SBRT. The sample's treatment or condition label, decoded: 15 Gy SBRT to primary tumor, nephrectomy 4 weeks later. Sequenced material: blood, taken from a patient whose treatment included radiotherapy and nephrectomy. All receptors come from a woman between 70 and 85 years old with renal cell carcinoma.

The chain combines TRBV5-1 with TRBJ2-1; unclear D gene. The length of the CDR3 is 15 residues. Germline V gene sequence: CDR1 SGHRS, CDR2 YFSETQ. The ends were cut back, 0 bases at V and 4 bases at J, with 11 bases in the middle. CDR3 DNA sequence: TGCGCCAGCAGCTTGGACGGTCTCTCTTACAATGAGCAGTTCTTC. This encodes CASSLDGLSYNEQFF.

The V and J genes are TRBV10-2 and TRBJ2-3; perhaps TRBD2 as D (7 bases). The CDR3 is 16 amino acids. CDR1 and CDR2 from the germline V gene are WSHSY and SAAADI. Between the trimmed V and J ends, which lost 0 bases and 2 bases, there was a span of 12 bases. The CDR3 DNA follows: TGCGCCAGCAGTGAGTCGGGCGGGGGCCACACAGATACGCAGTATTTT. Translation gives CASSESGGGHTDTQYF.

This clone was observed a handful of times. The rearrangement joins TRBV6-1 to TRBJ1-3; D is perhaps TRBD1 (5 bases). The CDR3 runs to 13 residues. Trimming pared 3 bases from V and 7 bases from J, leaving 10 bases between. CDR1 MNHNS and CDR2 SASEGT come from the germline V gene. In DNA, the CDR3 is TGTGCCAGCAGTGACGGGGGAATCAACACCATATATTTT. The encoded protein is CASSDGGINTIYF.

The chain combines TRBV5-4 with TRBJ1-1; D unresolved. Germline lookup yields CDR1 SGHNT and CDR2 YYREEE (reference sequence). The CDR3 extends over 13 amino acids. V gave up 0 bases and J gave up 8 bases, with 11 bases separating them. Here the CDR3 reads CASSLVGPSEAFF. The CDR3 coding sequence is TGTGCCAGCAGCTTGGTAGGGCCCAGCGAAGCTTTCTTT.

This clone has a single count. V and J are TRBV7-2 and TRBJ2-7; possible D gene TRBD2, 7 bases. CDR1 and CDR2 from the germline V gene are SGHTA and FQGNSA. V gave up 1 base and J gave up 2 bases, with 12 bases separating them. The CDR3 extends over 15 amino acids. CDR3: CASSLEGRGAYEQYF. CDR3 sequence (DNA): TGTGCCAGCAGCTTAGAGGGGAGGGGGGCCTACGAGCAGTACTTC.

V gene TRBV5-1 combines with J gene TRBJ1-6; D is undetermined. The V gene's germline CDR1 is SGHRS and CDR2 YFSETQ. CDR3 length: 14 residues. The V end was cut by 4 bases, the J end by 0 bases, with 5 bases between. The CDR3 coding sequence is TGCGCCAGCAGCCATGCCTCCTATAATTCACCCCTCCACTTT. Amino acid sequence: CASSHASYNSPLHF. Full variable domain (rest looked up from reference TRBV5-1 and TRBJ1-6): KAGVTQTPRYLIKTRGQQVTLSCSPISGHRSVSWYQQTPGQGLQFLFEYFSETQRNKGNFPGRFSGRQFSNSRSEMNVSTLELGDSALYLCASSHASYNSPLHFGNGTRLTVT.

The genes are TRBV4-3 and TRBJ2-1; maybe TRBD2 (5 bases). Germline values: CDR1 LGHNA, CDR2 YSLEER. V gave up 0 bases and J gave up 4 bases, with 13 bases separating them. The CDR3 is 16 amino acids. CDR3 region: CASSQDTSGYYNEQFF. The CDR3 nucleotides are TGCGCCAGCAGCCAAGATACAAGCGGCTATTACAATGAGCAGTTCTTC.

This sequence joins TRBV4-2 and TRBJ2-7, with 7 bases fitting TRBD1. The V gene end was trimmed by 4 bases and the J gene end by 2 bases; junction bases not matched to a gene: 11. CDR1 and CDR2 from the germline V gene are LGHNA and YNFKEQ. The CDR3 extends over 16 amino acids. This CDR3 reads CASSPLRGGSPYEQYF. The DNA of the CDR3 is TGTGCCAGCAGCCCCCTCAGAGGGGGCTCCCCCTACGAGCAGTACTTC.

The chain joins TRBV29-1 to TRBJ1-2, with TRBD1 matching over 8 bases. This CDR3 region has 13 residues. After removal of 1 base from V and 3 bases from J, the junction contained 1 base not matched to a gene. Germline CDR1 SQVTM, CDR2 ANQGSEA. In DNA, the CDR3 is TGCAGCGTTGAAGGACAGGGGCACTATGGCTACACCTTC. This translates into CSVEGQGHYGYTF.

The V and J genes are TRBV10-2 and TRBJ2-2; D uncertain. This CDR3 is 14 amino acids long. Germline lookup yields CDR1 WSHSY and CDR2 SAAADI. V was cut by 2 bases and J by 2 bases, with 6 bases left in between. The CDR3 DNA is TGCGCCAGCAGTGAGATGGCCAACACCGGGGAGCTGTTTTTT. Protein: CASSEMANTGELFF.

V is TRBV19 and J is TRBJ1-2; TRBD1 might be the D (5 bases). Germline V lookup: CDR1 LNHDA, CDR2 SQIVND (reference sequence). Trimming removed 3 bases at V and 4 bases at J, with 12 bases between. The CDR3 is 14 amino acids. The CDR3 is CASSIRKGLYGYTF. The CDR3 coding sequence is TGTGCCAGTAGTATTAGGAAGGGGCTCTATGGCTACACCTTC.

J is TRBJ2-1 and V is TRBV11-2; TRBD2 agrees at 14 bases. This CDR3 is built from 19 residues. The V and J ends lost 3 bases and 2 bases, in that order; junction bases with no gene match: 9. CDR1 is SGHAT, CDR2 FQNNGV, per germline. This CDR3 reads CASSFTRTSGGRPYNEQFF. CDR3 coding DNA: TGTGCCAGCAGCTTTACCCGGACTAGCGGGGGGCGCCCCTACAATGAGCAGTTCTTC.

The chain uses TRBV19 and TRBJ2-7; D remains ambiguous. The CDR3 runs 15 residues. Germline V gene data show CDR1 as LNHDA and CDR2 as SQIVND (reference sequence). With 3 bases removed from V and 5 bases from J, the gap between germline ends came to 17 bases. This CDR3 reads CASSMSRGGVHEQYF. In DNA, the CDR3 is TGTGCCAGTAGTATGTCCCGCGGTGGTGTCCACGAGCAGTACTTC.

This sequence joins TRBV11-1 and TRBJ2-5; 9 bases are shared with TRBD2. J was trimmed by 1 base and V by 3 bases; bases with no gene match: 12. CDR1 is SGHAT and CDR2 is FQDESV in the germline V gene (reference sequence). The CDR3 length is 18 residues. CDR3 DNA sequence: TGTGCCAGCAGCTTGGTGATAGCGGGGGCTCCCCTCCAAGAGACCCAGTACTTC. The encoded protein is CASSLVIAGAPLQETQYF.

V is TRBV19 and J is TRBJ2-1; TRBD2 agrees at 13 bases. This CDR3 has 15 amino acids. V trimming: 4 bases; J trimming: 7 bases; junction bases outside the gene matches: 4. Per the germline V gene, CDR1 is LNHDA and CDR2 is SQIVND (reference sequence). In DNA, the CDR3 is TGTGCCAGTAGTACGGGACTAGCGGGGAGAAATGAGCAGTTCTTC. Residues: CASSTGLAGRNEQFF.

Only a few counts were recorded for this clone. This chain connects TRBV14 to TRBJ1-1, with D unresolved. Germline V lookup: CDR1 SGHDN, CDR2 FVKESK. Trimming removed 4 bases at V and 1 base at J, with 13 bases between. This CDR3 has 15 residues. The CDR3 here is CASSPSWIPNTEAFF. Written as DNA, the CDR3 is TGTGCCAGCAGCCCGAGTTGGATCCCGAACACTGAAGCTTTCTTT.

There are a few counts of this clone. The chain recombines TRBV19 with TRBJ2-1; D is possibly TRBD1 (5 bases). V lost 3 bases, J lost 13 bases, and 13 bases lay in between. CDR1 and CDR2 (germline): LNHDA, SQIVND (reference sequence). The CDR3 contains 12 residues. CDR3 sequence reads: CASSIAGRAQFF. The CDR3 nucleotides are TGTGCCAGTAGTATCGCCGGCAGGGCACAGTTCTTC. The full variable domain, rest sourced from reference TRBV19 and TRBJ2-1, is DGGITQSPKYLFRKEGQNVTLSCEQNLNHDAMYWYRQDPGQGLRLIYYSQIVNDFQKGDIAEGYSVSREKKESFPLTVTSAQKNPTAFYLCASSIAGRAQFFGPGTRLTVL.

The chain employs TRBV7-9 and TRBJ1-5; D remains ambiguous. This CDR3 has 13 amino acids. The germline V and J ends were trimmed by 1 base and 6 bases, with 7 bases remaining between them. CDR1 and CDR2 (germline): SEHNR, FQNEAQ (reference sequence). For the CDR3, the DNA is TGTGCCAGCAGCTTAGATATGGTTCAGCCCCAGCATTTT. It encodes CASSLDMVQPQHF.

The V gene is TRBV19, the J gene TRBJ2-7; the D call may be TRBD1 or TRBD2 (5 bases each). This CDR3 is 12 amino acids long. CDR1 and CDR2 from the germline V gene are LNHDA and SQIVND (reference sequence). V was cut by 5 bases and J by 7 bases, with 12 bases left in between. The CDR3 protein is CASSPGPPEQYF. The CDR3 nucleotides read TGTGCCAGTAGTCCGGGGCCGCCGGAGCAGTACTTC.

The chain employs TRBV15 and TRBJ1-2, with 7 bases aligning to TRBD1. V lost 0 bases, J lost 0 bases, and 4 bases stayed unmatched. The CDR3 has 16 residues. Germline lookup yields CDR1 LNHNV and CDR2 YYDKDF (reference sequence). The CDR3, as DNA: TGTGCCACCAGCAGAGAGGGGGACAGTTCTAACTATGGCTACACCTTC. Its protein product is CATSREGDSSNYGYTF.

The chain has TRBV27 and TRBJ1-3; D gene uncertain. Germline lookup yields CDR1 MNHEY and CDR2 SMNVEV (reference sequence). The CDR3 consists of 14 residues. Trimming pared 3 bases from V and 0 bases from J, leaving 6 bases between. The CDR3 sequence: CASSFMASGNTIYF. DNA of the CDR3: TGTGCCAGCAGTTTCATGGCCTCTGGAAACACCATATATTTT.

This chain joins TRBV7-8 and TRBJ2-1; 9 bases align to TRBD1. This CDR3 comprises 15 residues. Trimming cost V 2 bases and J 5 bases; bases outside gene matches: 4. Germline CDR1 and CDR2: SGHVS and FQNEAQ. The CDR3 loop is CASSLNRGRNNEQFF. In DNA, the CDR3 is TGTGCCAGCAGCTTAAACAGGGGGCGGAACAATGAGCAGTTCTTC.

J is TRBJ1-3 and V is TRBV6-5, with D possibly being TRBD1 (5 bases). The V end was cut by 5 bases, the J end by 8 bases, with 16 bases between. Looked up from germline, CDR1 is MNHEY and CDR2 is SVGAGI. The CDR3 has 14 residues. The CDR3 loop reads CASSRQGAGDTIYF. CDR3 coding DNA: TGTGCCAGCAGTCGCCAGGGCGCTGGGGACACCATATATTTT.

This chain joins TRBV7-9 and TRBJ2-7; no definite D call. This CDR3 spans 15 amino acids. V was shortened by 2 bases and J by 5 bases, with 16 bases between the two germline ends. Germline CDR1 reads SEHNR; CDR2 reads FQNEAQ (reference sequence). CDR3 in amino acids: CASSLRIAHRDEQYF. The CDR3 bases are TGTGCCAGCAGCTTACGAATCGCCCACCGGGACGAGCAGTACTTC.

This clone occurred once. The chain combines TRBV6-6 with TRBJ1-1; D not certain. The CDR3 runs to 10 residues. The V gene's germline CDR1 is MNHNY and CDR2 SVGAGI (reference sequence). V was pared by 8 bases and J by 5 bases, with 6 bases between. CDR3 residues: CASGQTEAFF. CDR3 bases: TGTGCCAGCGGTCAGACTGAAGCTTTCTTT.

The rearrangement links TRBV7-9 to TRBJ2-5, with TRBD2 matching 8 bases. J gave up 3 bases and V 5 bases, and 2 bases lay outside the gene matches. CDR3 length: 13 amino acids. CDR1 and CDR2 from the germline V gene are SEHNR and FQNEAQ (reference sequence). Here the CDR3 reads CASSRGGEETQYF. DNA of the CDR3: TGTGCCAGCAGCCGGGGGGGCGAAGAGACCCAGTACTTC.